These T cell receptor beta chains were read from a single sample in a study of OX40 agonist ivuxolimab in advanced cancers. Produced via immunoSEQ multiplex PCR; TCRdb's table is partial and in-frame only. The sample lists 80,000 to 95,000 clones, around 85% occurring once. Sequenced here: CD4+ or CD8+ T cells sorted from blood, sampled in a trial of the OX40 agonist ivuxolimab. The receptor source for this set is an adult with an advanced solid tumor such as melanoma, head and neck, liver or kidney cancer. The CDR3 runs from the conserved cysteine through the conserved F or W.

J | V | CDR3
TRBJ1-3 | TRBV4-2 | CASSQAGEAGGGGNTIYF
TRBJ2-3 | TRBV27 | CASSSRGSNTQYF
TRBJ2-1 | TRBV6-1 | CASSNQLAQNEQFF
TRBJ2-2 | TRBV6-6 | CATRWGAGTGELFF
TRBJ1-3 | TRBV19 | CASTLTGESGNTIYF
TRBJ1-4 | TRBV2 | CASSEGEEKLFF
TRBJ2-5 | TRBV4-1 | CASSLTQGGETQYF
TRBJ2-5 | TRBV6-1 | CASSEAILAGGGETQYF
TRBJ1-2 | TRBV6-6 | CASSYAGDDGYTF
TRBJ2-3 | TRBV2 | CARTSSGTYTDTQYF
TRBJ1-1 | TRBV27 | CASRIGRRGLLLNTEAFF
TRBJ2-6 | TRBV7-9 | CASSSLGGSSGANVLTF
TRBJ1-2 | TRBV18 | CASSPSRGYTF
TRBJ1-6 | TRBV5-1 | CASSPRTGGGYNSPLHF
TRBJ1-1 | TRBV11-1 | CASSPQVALNTEAFF
TRBJ2-2 | TRBV27 | CASSIPTGTGDTGELFF
TRBJ2-3 | TRBV30 | CAWDRDRVTDTQYF
TRBJ2-7 | TRBV6-5 | CASGTGYYEQYF
TRBJ2-7 | TRBV5-1 | CASSPSQTAYEQYF
TRBJ2-7 | TRBV5-6 | CASSSTGQGIRAYEQYF
TRBJ1-1 | TRBV6-5 | CASTSHRDTEAFF
TRBJ1-2 | TRBV7-9 | CASSLAPRQGAGYTF
TRBJ1-4 | TRBV27 | CASSRQGKTNEKLFF
TRBJ2-7 | TRBV28 | CASSPGGIYEQYF
TRBJ1-2 | TRBV10-3 | CAIGGVNYGYTF
TRBJ1-1 | TRBV7-6 | CASSLSGQNTEAFF
TRBJ2-5 | TRBV28 | CASSSQQGAQETQYF